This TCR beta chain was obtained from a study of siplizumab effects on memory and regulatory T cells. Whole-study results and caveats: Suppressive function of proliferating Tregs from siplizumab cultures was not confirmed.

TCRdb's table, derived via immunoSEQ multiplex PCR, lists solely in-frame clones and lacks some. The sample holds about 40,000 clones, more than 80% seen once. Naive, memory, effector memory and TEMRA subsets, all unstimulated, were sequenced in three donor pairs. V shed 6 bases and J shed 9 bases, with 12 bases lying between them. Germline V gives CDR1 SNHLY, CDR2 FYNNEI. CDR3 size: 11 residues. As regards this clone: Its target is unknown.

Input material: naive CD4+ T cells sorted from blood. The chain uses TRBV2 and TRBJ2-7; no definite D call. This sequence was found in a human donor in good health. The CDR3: CASSPLLGQYF. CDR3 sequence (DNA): TGTGCCAGCAGCCCCCTTCTGGGGCAGTACTTC.